The 27 T cell receptor beta chains below come from one sample, sequenced in a study of shared clonotypes between healthy human individuals. Profiled with immunoSEQ multiplex PCR; TCRdb holds only in-frame clones, not every one. The sample consists of roughly 2.2 million clones, under 95% of them appearing once. Sequenced sample: naive CD4+ T cells from PBMCs. Subset in this sample: CD45RA+ positively selected. The receptors originated from a man aged 18 to 29 in good health. Some clones in this sample may be carry-over from other donors' samples.

V is TRBV10-3 and J is TRBJ2-3; TRBD2 matches at 11 bases. This CDR3 has 15 residues. The V gene end was trimmed by 7 bases and the J gene end by 4 bases; junction bases not matched to a gene: 7. The germline V gene has CDR1 ENHRY and CDR2 SYGVKD. CDR3 sequence reads: CAINRLAGFADTQYF. The CDR3 region has the DNA TGTGCCATCAACCGACTAGCGGGATTTGCAGATACGCAGTATTTT.

This sequence joins TRBV11-3 and TRBJ2-1; possibly TRBD1 for D (6 bases). The CDR3 is 16 amino acids. Germline V gives CDR1 SGHNT, CDR2 YENEEA. V lost 1 base and J lost 2, with 12 bases in between. The chain's CDR3 is CASSLAPGVPYNEQFF. The CDR3 DNA sequence: TGTGCCAGCAGCTTAGCTCCAGGGGTCCCCTACAATGAGCAGTTCTTC.

This clone was picked up one time. The chain couples TRBV15 to TRBJ2-2; 7 positions match TRBD1. The CDR3 spans 16 residues. V lost 5 bases and J lost 7; bases outside the gene matches: 13. Germline V gives CDR1 LNHNV, CDR2 YYDKDF (reference sequence). The CDR3 reads CATSAQGEGGGGELFF. DNA of the CDR3: TGTGCCACCAGCGCCCAGGGAGAAGGGGGCGGCGGGGAGCTGTTTTTT.

This chain uses TRBV7-9 with TRBJ2-3; D possibly matches TRBD1 or TRBD2 (8 bases each). The V gene's germline CDR1 is SEHNR and CDR2 FQNEAQ (reference sequence). With 5 bases removed from V and 2 bases from J, the gap between germline ends came to 17 bases. The CDR3 loop spans 16 amino acids. CDR3 sequence (DNA): TGTGCCAGCAGCCAGGGGGCTAGCGGGCCCACAGATACGCAGTATTTT. As protein: CASSQGASGPTDTQYF.

As regards this clone: The same CDR3 arises from other DNA sequences in this sample as well. The chain links TRBV5-6 to TRBJ2-2, with D uncertain. The CDR3 runs to 15 residues. V was pared by 3 bases and J by 4 bases, with 13 bases between. CDR1 and CDR2 from the germline V gene are SGHDT and YYEEEE. The CDR3 protein is CASSSPGRSTGELFF. The CDR3 nucleotides read TGTGCCAGCAGCTCCCCTGGCAGATCCACCGGGGAGCTGTTTTTT.

V and J are TRBV28 and TRBJ1-4; 8 bases are a match to TRBD1. The V and J ends lost 7 bases and 5 bases, in that order; junction bases with no gene match: 3. CDR1 MDHEN and CDR2 SYDVKM come from the germline V gene. The CDR3 length is 13 residues. The CDR3 loop reads CASTRDRNEKLFF. The CDR3, as DNA: TGTGCCAGCACCCGGGACAGGAATGAAAAACTGTTTTTT.

The genes are TRBV28 and TRBJ2-7; TRBD2 aligns across 7 bases. V shed 2 bases and J 2 bases; nucleotides not matched to a gene: 6. This CDR3 has 15 amino acids. Germline CDR1 and CDR2: MDHEN and SYDVKM. The CDR3 nucleotides read TGTGCCAGCAGTTTAGAGGGCGGGGGAGCCTACGAGCAGTACTTC. Translating it yields CASSLEGGGAYEQYF. The full variable domain, completed using reference TRBV28 and TRBJ2-7, is DVKVTQSSRYLVKRTGEKVFLECVQDMDHENMFWYRQDPGLGLRLIYFSYDVKMKEKGDIPEGYSVSREKKERFSLILESASTNQTSMYLCASSLEGGGAYEQYFGPGTRLTVT.

V is TRBV25-1 and J is TRBJ1-2; D possibly corresponds to TRBD1 (5 bases). The CDR3 totals 13 residues. Trimming took off 3 bases at V and 8 bases at J, with 13 bases between the two ends. Germline lookup yields CDR1 MGHDK and CDR2 SYGVNS. The DNA for the CDR3 is TGTGCCAGCAGTGAGCCCGGGGGTCGCGGCTACACCTTC. Residues: CASSEPGGRGYTF.

The rearrangement joins TRBV5-1 to TRBJ2-2, with 8 bases aligning to TRBD2. Unmatched junction bases numbered 4, after V lost 2 bases and J lost 4 bases. Per germline, CDR1 SGHRS and CDR2 YFSETQ. This CDR3 has 15 amino acids. The CDR3 nucleotides are TGCGCCAGCAGCTTTAGACTAGCGACCACCGGGGAGCTGTTTTTT. This encodes CASSFRLATTGELFF.

The chain has TRBV2 and TRBJ2-6; 7 bases align to TRBD1. V gave up 2 bases and J gave up 2 bases; unmatched junction bases: 0. The germline V gene has CDR1 SNHLY and CDR2 FYNNEI. This CDR3 has 15 amino acids. The DNA for the CDR3 is TGTGCCAGCAGTGAAACAGGGGCTGGGGCCAACGTCCTGACTTTC. This encodes CASSETGAGANVLTF.

The chain employs TRBV7-3 and TRBJ2-7, with TRBD1 matching over 8 bases. CDR1 SGHTA and CDR2 FQGTGA come from the germline V gene. V shed 2 bases, J shed 4 bases, and the junction held 7 bases outside the gene matches. This CDR3 region has 15 residues. DNA for the CDR3: TGTGCCAGCAGCTTAGTTGGGACAGGATATTACGAGCAGTACTTC. Translated, it gives CASSLVGTGYYEQYF.

The V call is TRBV5-1, the J call TRBJ1-1; TRBD1 agrees at 9 bases. Germline values: CDR1 SGHRS, CDR2 YFSETQ. CDR3 length: 16 residues. Unmatched junction bases numbered 13, after V lost 1 base and J lost 9 bases. CDR3 region: CASSLLGGTGNIQAFF. CDR3 DNA sequence: TGCGCCAGCAGCTTGCTAGGGGGGACAGGGAATATTCAAGCTTTCTTT.

The chain couples TRBV7-2 to TRBJ2-5; no clear D gene. Germline CDR1 is SGHTA and CDR2 is FQGNSA. V was shortened by 1 base and J by 5 bases, with 8 bases between the two germline ends. This CDR3 spans 13 amino acids. CDR3 residues: CASSLVLLETQYF. CDR3 nucleotides: TGTGCCAGCAGCTTAGTACTTTTGGAGACCCAGTACTTC.

The CDR3 here is CASSLDRGRPQHF. CDR3 in DNA: TGTGCCAGCAGTTTGGACAGGGGGAGGCCCCAGCATTTT. The chain couples TRBV6-5 to TRBJ1-5; TRBD1 matches 10 bases. CDR3 length: 13 residues. Germline CDR1 and CDR2: MNHEY and SVGAGI. Unmatched junction bases numbered 3, after V lost 4 bases and J lost 9 bases.

The chain joins TRBV5-4 to TRBJ2-6, with D possibly called TRBD1 or TRBD2 (5 bases each). The CDR3 extends over 19 amino acids. V lost 5 bases to trimming and J lost 0 bases, with 21 bases between them. Germline V gene sequence: CDR1 SGHNT, CDR2 YYREEE (reference sequence). The CDR3 DNA is TGTGCCAGCAGTCCCCCCGGGGCCAATATACTCTCTGGGGCCAACGTCCTGACTTTC. It specifies CASSPPGANILSGANVLTF.

The rearrangement joins TRBV14 to TRBJ2-5; 10 bases line up with TRBD1. The V gene end was trimmed by 3 bases and the J gene end by 4 bases; junction bases not matched to a gene: 11. This CDR3 is built from 17 residues. Germline CDR1 reads SGHDN; CDR2 reads FVKESK. The CDR3 DNA follows: TGTGCCAGCAGCCACCTCTTGGGACAGGGGTCGGCAGAGACCCAGTACTTC. It yields the protein CASSHLLGQGSAETQYF.

The gene calls are TRBV18 and TRBJ2-1, with D tentatively TRBD2 (6 bases). Trimming shortened V by 5 bases and J by 7 bases, and 6 bases separated the two germline ends. From germline, CDR1 is KGHSH and CDR2 LQKENI. CDR3 length equals 11 residues. In DNA, the CDR3 is TGTGCCAGCTCAGGAGGGAATGAGCAGTTCTTC. This encodes CASSGGNEQFF.

The rearrangement joins TRBV7-6 to TRBJ2-1, with 7 bases matching TRBD2. After removal of 5 bases from V and 0 bases from J, the junction contained 4 bases not matched to a gene. CDR1 is SGHVS, CDR2 FNYEAQ, per germline. The CDR3 has 15 residues. The CDR3 nucleotides read TGTGCCAGCAGCCAAGGCGGGGGCTCCTACAATGAGCAGTTCTTC. Amino acids: CASSQGGGSYNEQFF.

The chain employs TRBV18 and TRBJ2-2; possibly TRBD1 for D (6 bases). V was cut by 2 bases and J by 2 bases, with 9 bases left in between. The CDR3 spans 15 residues. Germline CDR1 and CDR2: KGHSH and LQKENI. Written as DNA, the CDR3 is TGTGCCAGCTCACCAACACAGGGAAACACCGGGGAGCTGTTTTTT. This encodes CASSPTQGNTGELFF.

This clone was seen a handful of times. The chain employs TRBV19 and TRBJ2-7; 8 nucleotides agree with TRBD1. Germline V gene data show CDR1 as LNHDA and CDR2 as SQIVND (reference sequence). CDR3 length: 15 residues. With 4 bases clipped from V and 6 bases from J, the junction kept 11 bases outside the gene matches. The CDR3 DNA is TGTGCCAGTAGTAGTTCCGGGGACAGGCCGGCCGAGCAGTACTTC. This encodes CASSSSGDRPAEQYF.

The DNA for the CDR3 is TGTGCCAGTAATCAGGACAGACAAGAGACCCAGTACTTC. Translated, it gives CASNQDRQETQYF. V gene TRBV19 combines with J gene TRBJ2-5; tentatively, D is TRBD1 (6 bases). From germline, CDR1 is LNHDA and CDR2 SQIVND (reference sequence). Deletions cut 7 bases from V and 2 bases from J, with 11 bases between. The CDR3 has 13 residues.

The rearrangement links TRBV5-6 to TRBJ1-2, with 10 nucleotides matching TRBD1. Germline V lookup: CDR1 SGHDT, CDR2 YYEEEE. V shed 2 bases, J shed 5 bases, and the junction held 6 bases outside the gene matches. CDR3 size: 15 residues. In nucleotides, the CDR3 is TGTGCCAGCAGCTTATGGGACAGGGGAATATATGGCTACACCTTC. Its protein is CASSLWDRGIYGYTF.

This chain links TRBV15 with TRBJ2-1; D may correspond to TRBD1 or TRBD2 (5 bases each). Germline assignment: CDR1 LNHNV and CDR2 YYDKDF (reference sequence). CDR3 length: 17 residues. Between the trimmed V and J ends, which lost 1 base and 0 bases, there was a span of 13 bases. CDR3 coding DNA: TGTGCCACCAGCAGAGTCAGGGTTGGGACCTCCTACAATGAGCAGTTCTTC. Protein sequence: CATSRVRVGTSYNEQFF.

As regards this clone: Other DNA sequences in this specimen translate into the identical CDR3. The chain combines TRBV18 with TRBJ1-5; D unclear. Trimming cost V 3 bases and J 1 base, with 7 bases left between them. The CDR3 runs 14 residues. Germline values: CDR1 KGHSH, CDR2 LQKENI. The CDR3 DNA sequence: TGTGCCAGCTCACCGGCAGACAGCAATCAGCCCCAGCATTTT. It yields the protein CASSPADSNQPQHF.

This chain uses TRBV20-1 with TRBJ1-4; D remains ambiguous. Germline V gene sequence: CDR1 DFQATT, CDR2 SNEGSKA (reference sequence). Trimming cost V 3 bases and J 8 bases, with 7 bases left between them. The CDR3 is 11 residues long. This CDR3 is CSARNPEKLFF. Written as DNA, the CDR3 is TGCAGTGCTAGGAACCCGGAAAAACTGTTTTTT.

This rearrangement joins TRBV25-1 to TRBJ2-5, with D possibly being TRBD1 or TRBD2 (5 bases each). The CDR3 is 15 residues long. The V end was cut by 1 base, the J end by 1 base, with 10 bases between. In germline, CDR1 is MGHDK, CDR2 SYGVNS. The CDR3 sequence is CASSEWGIAQETQYF. CDR3 DNA sequence: TGTGCCAGCAGTGAATGGGGGATAGCCCAAGAGACCCAGTACTTC. The entire variable domain, with the rest obtained from reference TRBV25-1 and TRBJ2-5, is as follows: EADIYQTPRYLVIGTGKKITLECSQTMGHDKMYWYQQDPGMELHLIHYSYGVNSTEKGDLSSESTVSRIRTEHFPLTLESARPSHTSQYLCASSEWGIAQETQYFGPGTRLLVL.

The rearrangement links TRBV28 to TRBJ2-2; TRBD1 might be the D (5 bases). The CDR3 is 15 amino acids. Trimming left V 2 bases short and J 1 base short, with 8 bases between. The germline V gene has CDR1 MDHEN and CDR2 SYDVKM. The CDR3 DNA reads TGTGCCAGCAGTTTACCCGGACAGAACACCGGGGAGCTGTTTTTT. Translated: CASSLPGQNTGELFF. Full variable domain (outside the CDR3, taken from reference TRBV28 and TRBJ2-2): DVKVTQSSRYLVKRTGEKVFLECVQDMDHENMFWYRQDPGLGLRLIYFSYDVKMKEKGDIPEGYSVSREKKERFSLILESASTNQTSMYLCASSLPGQNTGELFFGEGSRLTVL.